Following are 23 T cell receptor beta chains from one sample sequenced in a study of cytotoxic CD8 clonotypes in ibrutinib-treated CLL. Sequencing was performed with immunoSEQ multiplex PCR; in TCRdb, only in-frame clones are kept and a portion is missing. The data contain fewer than 400,000 clones, 67% of them singletons. Sequences were derived from PBMCs, sampled after 36 months of ibrutinib treatment. These receptors were obtained from a human donor with chronic lymphocytic leukemia.

The sample holds one count of this clone. The chain recombines TRBV6-5 with TRBJ2-7; either TRBD1 or TRBD2 may supply D (5 bases each). This CDR3 contains 13 residues. Germline CDR1 MNHEY, CDR2 SVGAGI. Trimming removed 7 bases from V and 6 bases from J, with 16 bases in between. CDR3 loop: CASKGSEGIEQYF. The CDR3 DNA reads TGTGCCAGCAAGGGGTCAGAGGGGATCGAGCAGTACTTC.

The rearrangement uses TRBV5-8 and TRBJ2-5, with D perhaps matching TRBD1 (5 bases). The V end lost 1 base, the J end lost 7 bases, and 20 bases lay between the germline ends. This CDR3 region has 16 residues. CDR1 and CDR2 (germline): SGHTS, YDEGEE. The CDR3 nucleotides are TGTGCCAGCAGCTTGTGGGGCGGAACAGGCTGGCGGACCCAGTACTTC. Encoded protein: CASSLWGGTGWRTQYF.

V usage is TRBV27 and J usage is TRBJ2-2, with a weak D call TRBD1 (6 bases). CDR1 and CDR2 (germline): MNHEY, SMNVEV (reference sequence). This CDR3 spans 15 amino acids. V was clipped by 5 bases and J by 8 bases, with 18 bases between them. CDR3 amino acids: CASSPLAGTPGELFF. The CDR3 coding sequence is TGTGCCAGCAGTCCGCTTGCAGGGACACCTGGGGAGCTGTTTTTT.

The rearrangement links TRBV18 to TRBJ2-1; TRBD2 matches 9 bases. The J segment lost 0 bases and the V segment lost 6 bases, leaving 18 bases of the junction unmatched. The CDR3 has 20 residues. Per the germline V gene, CDR1 is KGHSH and CDR2 is LQKENI. The CDR3 is CASSIVGTSLHLSSYNEQFF. In nucleotides, the CDR3 is TGTGCCAGCTCGATAGTCGGGACTAGCCTGCACCTGAGCTCCTACAATGAGCAGTTCTTC.

This clone was counted a few times. The chain carries TRBV15 and TRBJ1-2, with 7 nucleotides matching TRBD1. Germline loops: CDR1 LNHNV, CDR2 YYDKDF (reference sequence). This CDR3 comprises 16 residues. V trimming: 3 bases; J trimming: 3 bases; junction bases outside the gene matches: 10. The chain's CDR3 is CATSREAGGIDYGYTF. The CDR3 DNA reads as TGTGCCACCAGCAGGGAAGCAGGGGGGATCGACTATGGCTACACCTTC.

This clone was observed a few times. The chain recombines TRBV29-1 with TRBJ2-2, with D perhaps given as TRBD1 or TRBD2 (5 bases each). Trimming cost V 8 bases and J 2 bases, with 9 bases left between them. CDR1 is SQVTM and CDR2 is ANQGSEA in the germline V gene. The CDR3 is made up of 12 amino acids. The CDR3 here is CSTRGNTGELFF. DNA for the CDR3: TGCAGCACTAGGGGAAACACCGGGGAGCTGTTTTTT.

The V and J genes are TRBV6-1 and TRBJ2-5; 7 positions match TRBD1. Per the germline V gene, CDR1 is MNHNS and CDR2 is SASEGT. The CDR3 runs 14 residues. V was pared by 7 bases and J by 11 bases, with 16 bases of the junction left unmatched. The CDR3 coding sequence is TGTGCCAGCACCGTGGGGACAGCTTCCTGGGAGCAGTACTTC. Translated: CASTVGTASWEQYF.

The chain links TRBV29-1 to TRBJ2-7; 7 positions agree with TRBD2. CDR3 length equals 11 residues. Germline CDR1 is SQVTM and CDR2 is ANQGSEA. V shed 6 bases and J 3 bases; nucleotides not matched to a gene: 2. The CDR3 bases are TGCAGCGTGGGGGGGGTCTACGAGCAGTACTTC. Encoded protein: CSVGGVYEQYF.

The J gene is TRBJ2-1, the V gene TRBV7-9, with D hard to call. Germline-derived CDR1 and CDR2 are SEHNR and FQNEAQ (reference sequence). The CDR3 length is 14 residues. V shed 5 bases and J shed 5 bases, with 13 bases lying between them. DNA for the CDR3: TGTGCCAGCAGCCCCTATTCGCAGAACAATGAGCAGTTCTTC. Translated, it gives CASSPYSQNNEQFF.

This clone was detected only a few times. The chain uses TRBV7-3 and TRBJ2-7, with TRBD2 identical over 13 bases. With 2 bases clipped from V and 2 bases from J, the junction kept 3 bases outside the gene matches. Per the germline V gene, CDR1 is SGHTA and CDR2 is FQGTGA. The CDR3 contains 16 residues. The CDR3 bases are TGTGCCAGCAGCTTATCGGGACTAGCGGGAACCTACGAGCAGTACTTC. Translated, it gives CASSLSGLAGTYEQYF.

This clone was picked up a small number of times. The chain recombines TRBV6-6 with TRBJ1-3; a possible D gene is TRBD1 (6 bases). The germline V gene encodes CDR1 MNHNY and CDR2 SVGAGI (reference sequence). V was cut by 5 bases and J by 2 bases, with 10 bases left in between. This CDR3 has 14 residues. This CDR3 reads CASSKGTPGNTIYF. CDR3 sequence (DNA): TGTGCCAGCAGTAAAGGGACACCTGGAAACACCATATATTTT.

This clone was counted between two and nine times. The sample holds other DNA sequences that translate to the same CDR3. The chain carries TRBV5-1 and TRBJ2-1; perhaps TRBD2 as D (5 bases). Germline V gene data show CDR1 as SGHRS and CDR2 as YFSETQ. The CDR3 covers 12 residues. V lost 4 bases to trimming and J lost 8 bases, with 10 bases between them. The CDR3 here is CASSLLGDEQFF. As DNA, the CDR3 is TGCGCCAGCAGCCTACTCGGGGATGAGCAGTTCTTC.

The chain has TRBV7-3 and TRBJ2-5; 7 bases match TRBD1. Germline CDR1 SGHTA, CDR2 FQGTGA. J gave up 1 base and V 4 bases, and 6 bases lay outside the gene matches. The CDR3 sequence is 15 residues long. CDR3 region: CASSSTGRSQETQYF. CDR3 nucleotides: TGTGCCAGCAGCTCGACAGGGAGAAGCCAAGAGACCCAGTACTTC.

The chain links TRBV29-1 to TRBJ2-7; D remains ambiguous. This CDR3 region has 13 residues. Germline CDR1 reads SQVTM; CDR2 reads ANQGSEA. Between the trimmed V and J ends, which lost 4 bases and 1 base, there was a span of 11 bases. The CDR3 DNA follows: TGCAGCGTTGCTACCAGCCCTTCCTACGAGCAGTACTTC. Translation: CSVATSPSYEQYF.

The chain has TRBV15 and TRBJ2-3, with D unclear. V was shortened by 0 bases and J by 0 bases, with 16 bases between the two germline ends. This CDR3 comprises 18 residues. Germline assignment: CDR1 LNHNV and CDR2 YYDKDF (reference sequence). In DNA form, the CDR3 reads TGTGCCACCAGCAGAGACCCGCGAGGCAGGAGTAGCACAGATACGCAGTATTTT. Encoded protein: CATSRDPRGRSSTDTQYF.

The chain joins TRBV19 to TRBJ2-7; TRBD2 aligns across 7 bases. The CDR3 sequence is 12 residues long. The germline CDR1 and CDR2 sequences are LNHDA and SQIVND (reference sequence). V dropped 5 bases and J dropped 4; count of bases not matched to a gene: 2. Here the CDR3 reads CASSVAGYEQYF. CDR3 sequence (DNA): TGTGCCAGTAGTGTAGCGGGTTACGAGCAGTACTTC.

J is TRBJ2-1 and V is TRBV11-3, with D perhaps TRBD2 (6 bases). V lost 5 bases and J 4 bases, leaving 12 bases between the germline ends. Per germline, CDR1 SGHNT and CDR2 YENEEA. The CDR3 runs 14 residues. CDR3 sequence reads: CASSPRDSYNEQFF. For the CDR3, the DNA is TGTGCCAGCAGCCCCCGGGACTCGTACAATGAGCAGTTCTTC.

This sequence joins TRBV15 and TRBJ1-3, with TRBD1 matching 8 bases. This CDR3 spans 16 amino acids. Losses at the gene ends were 1 base for V and 2 bases for J; bases not matched to a gene: 4. Looked up from germline, CDR1 is LNHNV and CDR2 is YYDKDF (reference sequence). CDR3 loop: CATSRGGQGPGNTIYF. CDR3 bases: TGTGCCACCAGCAGAGGTGGACAGGGACCTGGAAACACCATATATTTT.

This chain links TRBV5-1 with TRBJ2-7, with D tentatively TRBD1 or TRBD2 (5 bases each). From germline, CDR1 is SGHRS and CDR2 YFSETQ. Trimming cost V 0 bases and J 6 bases, with 13 bases left between them. This CDR3 is built from 14 residues. This CDR3 reads CASSLVQGSGEQYF. The CDR3 DNA sequence: TGCGCCAGCAGCTTGGTCCAGGGCAGCGGCGAGCAGTACTTC.

The CDR3 bases are TGCGCCAGCAGCCCGAGGACAGTCAACACTGAAGCTTTCTTT. This gives the protein CASSPRTVNTEAFF. The chain is built from TRBV5-1 and TRBJ1-1; the D gene is possibly TRBD1 (6 bases). This CDR3 contains 14 residues. The ends were cut back, 4 bases at V and 2 bases at J, with 12 bases in the middle. Germline CDR1 and CDR2: SGHRS and YFSETQ. The full variable domain, its missing parts supplied by reference TRBV5-1 and TRBJ1-1, is KAGVTQTPRYLIKTRGQQVTLSCSPISGHRSVSWYQQTPGQGLQFLFEYFSETQRNKGNFPGRFSGRQFSNSRSEMNVSTLELGDSALYLCASSPRTVNTEAFFGQGTRLTVV.

The J gene is TRBJ2-7, the V gene TRBV19; tentative D call: TRBD1 (6 bases). Trimming removed 5 bases from V and 2 bases from J, with 16 bases in between. The CDR3 has 15 residues. Germline CDR1 reads LNHDA; CDR2 reads SQIVND (reference sequence). CDR3 in amino acids: CASSLQGKPPYEQYF. CDR3 nucleotides: TGTGCCAGTAGTCTTCAGGGGAAACCTCCCTACGAGCAGTACTTC.

V usage is TRBV6-5 and J usage is TRBJ1-1; tentative D call: TRBD1 (6 bases). V lost 7 bases and J 3 bases, leaving 15 bases between the germline ends. The CDR3 contains 14 residues. Looked up from germline, CDR1 is MNHEY and CDR2 is SVGAGI. CDR3 sequence: CASTYRARDTEAFF. CDR3 nucleotide sequence: TGTGCCAGCACCTACAGGGCTAGGGACACTGAAGCTTTCTTT.

The chain joins TRBV6-6 to TRBJ1-2, with D hard to call. The CDR3 has 12 amino acids. The germline V and J ends were trimmed by 7 bases and 1 base, with 7 bases remaining between them. CDR1 and CDR2 from the germline V gene are MNHNY and SVGAGI (reference sequence). CDR3 nucleotides: TGTGCCAGCACCAGTATTAACTATGGCTACACCTTC. Translation gives CASTSINYGYTF.